The 21 T cell receptor beta chains reported below all come from one sample, sequenced in a study of blood T cell repertoires in COVID-19. Here immunoSEQ multiplex PCR was the method, and the copy in TCRdb shows in-frame clones only, minus some. The sample consists of 50,000 to 60,000 clones, just over 90% of them appearing once. Sequences were obtained from peripheral blood. These receptors were collected from a man aged 35 to 55 with acute or convalescent COVID-19.

This CDR3 reads CASSQEGPGGSYEQYF. As DNA, the CDR3 is TGCGCCAGCAGCCAAGAGGGTCCAGGGGGCTCCTACGAGCAGTACTTC. The chain carries TRBV4-1 and TRBJ2-7, with TRBD1 matching 7 bases. Unmatched junction bases numbered 5, after V lost 0 bases and J lost 0 bases. Germline values: CDR1 MGHRA, CDR2 YSYEKL. The CDR3 is made up of 16 amino acids.

This sequence joins TRBV21-1 and TRBJ2-1; the D segment call TRBD2 is taken from the table without a DNA check. TRBV21-1 is deemed a pseudogene. The CDR3 covers 17 residues. For the CDR3, the DNA is TGTGCCAGCAGCAAAGAAAGCGGACTAGCGGGAGGGCCGGAGCAGTTCTTC. Translating it yields CASSKESGLAGGPEQFF.

The CDR3 loop reads CASIPGTSEKPTHTQYF. The CDR3 DNA reads TGTGCCAGCATTCCCGGGACTAGCGAGAAACCCACGCATACGCAGTATTTT. This rearrangement joins TRBV2 to TRBJ2-3, with 10 bases aligning to TRBD2. CDR3 length: 17 amino acids. Germline V gene sequence: CDR1 SNHLY, CDR2 FYNNEI. The J segment lost 7 bases and the V segment lost 7 bases, leaving 17 bases of the junction unmatched.

This clone occurred once. V usage is TRBV7-2 and J usage is TRBJ1-5, with TRBD1 matching over 10 bases. Germline CDR1 and CDR2: SGHTA and FQGNSA. The CDR3 sequence is 14 residues long. The junction had 0 bases not matched to a gene; V was cut back by 6 bases and J by 1 base. DNA of the CDR3: TGTGCCAGCAGGGGACAGGGGAGCAATCAGCCCCAGCATTTT. Translating gives CASRGQGSNQPQHF.

The chain couples TRBV9 to TRBJ2-2; maybe TRBD1 (5 bases). V was pared by 5 bases and J by 1 base, with 9 bases between. CDR1 is SGDLS, CDR2 YYNGEE, per germline. The CDR3 totals 14 residues. The CDR3 reads CASRRQWNTGELFF. The CDR3 DNA follows: TGTGCCAGCAGGAGACAGTGGAACACCGGGGAGCTGTTTTTT.

The gene calls are TRBV27 and TRBJ2-3; maybe TRBD2 (7 bases). The germline V and J ends were trimmed by 5 bases and 1 base, with 16 bases remaining between them. Germline V lookup: CDR1 MNHEY, CDR2 SMNVEV (reference sequence). The CDR3 loop spans 16 amino acids. As DNA, the CDR3 is TGTGCCAGCAGTCCCCTAAGGGGGAGGGGCACAGATACGCAGTATTTT. Amino acids: CASSPLRGRGTDTQYF.

This clone was counted once. This CDR3 is also generated by other DNA sequences in the sample. The V gene is TRBV24-1, the J gene TRBJ2-1; tentative D call: TRBD1 (5 bases). Germline-derived CDR1 and CDR2 are KGHDR and SFDVKD. Between the trimmed V and J ends, which lost 4 bases and 7 bases, there was a span of 10 bases. This CDR3 contains 13 residues. The CDR3 loop is CATSDPGLNEQFF. The CDR3 DNA follows: TGTGCCACCAGTGACCCAGGGTTGAATGAGCAGTTCTTC.

V gene TRBV4-2 combines with J gene TRBJ1-4; D unresolved. V was trimmed by 0 bases and J by 0 bases, leaving 17 bases between them. This CDR3 is built from 19 residues. The V gene's germline CDR1 is LGHNA and CDR2 YNFKEQ. CDR3 bases: TGTGCCAGCAGCCAAGATGCTACGGCACCCAGGCCAACTAATGAAAAACTGTTTTTT. Translated: CASSQDATAPRPTNEKLFF.

The V and J genes are TRBV15 and TRBJ2-7, with 10 bases identical to TRBD1. V was pared by 8 bases and J by 7 bases, with 11 bases of the junction left unmatched. Germline assignment: CDR1 LNHNV and CDR2 YYDKDF (reference sequence). The CDR3 is 14 amino acids. The CDR3 bases are TGTGCCACCGGGGGACAGGGGTTGGGCGGGGAGCAGTACTTC. This encodes CATGGQGLGGEQYF.

The chain uses TRBV5-6 and TRBJ1-1; tentative D call: TRBD1 (5 bases). Germline assignment: CDR1 SGHDT and CDR2 YYEEEE. With 3 bases removed from V and 4 bases from J, the gap between germline ends came to 10 bases. There are 13 residues in the CDR3. Here the CDR3 reads CASSWQGGTEAFF. The CDR3 coding sequence is TGTGCCAGCAGCTGGCAGGGTGGCACTGAAGCTTTCTTT. The full variable domain, rest sourced from reference TRBV5-6 and TRBJ1-1, is DAGVTQSPTHLIKTRGQQVTLRCSPKSGHDTVSWYQQALGQGPQFIFQYYEEEERQRGNFPDRFSGHQFPNYSSELNVNALLLGDSALYLCASSWQGGTEAFFGQGTRLTVV.

The V and J genes are TRBV7-2 and TRBJ2-2; weak D call: TRBD1 (6 bases). V was cut by 4 bases and J by 4 bases, with 13 bases left in between. Germline loops: CDR1 SGHTA, CDR2 FQGNSA. The CDR3 loop spans 15 amino acids. CDR3 region: CASSSQGLGTGELFF. The CDR3 DNA reads TGTGCCAGCAGCTCACAGGGATTAGGCACCGGGGAGCTGTTTTTT.

V is TRBV7-9 and J is TRBJ1-5; 7 bases are shared with TRBD1. This CDR3 comprises 16 residues. Germline loops: CDR1 SEHNR, CDR2 FQNEAQ (reference sequence). Unmatched junction bases numbered 13, after V lost 4 bases and J lost 7 bases. The CDR3 loop is CASSSSGGGGLQPQHF. In DNA form, the CDR3 reads TGTGCCAGCAGCTCAAGCGGCGGAGGGGGCTTGCAGCCCCAGCATTTT.

The chain links TRBV3-1 (or the pseudogene TRBV3-2) to TRBJ2-1; no reliable D call. CDR1 LGHDT and CDR2 YNNKEL come from the germline V gene (reference sequence). The length of the CDR3 is 16 residues. V lost 0 bases, J lost 2 bases, and 11 bases lay in between. DNA of the CDR3: TGTGCCAGCAGCCAAGAAGGAGTAATCACCTACAATGAGCAGTTCTTC. Encoded protein: CASSQEGVITYNEQFF.

This chain connects TRBV27 to TRBJ2-1; unclear D gene. V dropped 6 bases and J dropped 8 bases, with 14 bases sitting between them. The CDR3 covers 13 residues. The germline CDR1 and CDR2 sequences are MNHEY and SMNVEV (reference sequence). CDR3 sequence: CASRESWAYEQFF. CDR3 DNA sequence: TGTGCCAGCAGGGAAAGCTGGGCCTATGAGCAGTTCTTC.

The genes are TRBV29-1 and TRBJ2-1, with a possible D match to TRBD2 (6 bases). Germline CDR1 reads SQVTM; CDR2 reads ANQGSEA. The CDR3 consists of 12 residues. The V end was cut by 3 bases, the J end by 8 bases, with 11 bases between. The CDR3 bases are TGCAGCGTTGAGGGGACTCTGTATGAGCAGTTCTTC. Translating gives CSVEGTLYEQFF.

J is TRBJ1-2 and V is TRBV25-1; TRBD1 matches 8 bases. Germline-derived CDR1 and CDR2 are MGHDK and SYGVNS. The CDR3 has 15 residues. J lost 7 bases, V lost 6 bases, and 13 bases had no gene match. The CDR3 protein is CASSDNTGGFGGYTF. The DNA of the CDR3 is TGTGCCAGCAGCGATAATACAGGGGGTTTCGGTGGCTACACCTTC.

This chain joins TRBV5-1 and TRBJ2-6; 10 bases are shared with TRBD1. The trim removed 4 bases at V and 2 bases at J, leaving 6 bases unmatched. Germline assignment: CDR1 SGHRS and CDR2 YFSETQ. The CDR3 is made up of 17 amino acids. The CDR3 protein is CASSQGTGATGANVLTF. Here the CDR3 DNA reads TGCGCCAGCAGCCAAGGGACAGGGGCCACTGGGGCCAACGTCCTGACTTTC.

The chain couples TRBV4-2 to TRBJ1-3; maybe TRBD1 (6 bases). Trimming pared 1 base from V and 0 bases from J, leaving 7 bases between. CDR3 length: 15 residues. CDR1 is LGHNA, CDR2 YNFKEQ, per germline. The CDR3 is CASSQGRGSGNTIYF. The DNA for the CDR3 is TGTGCCAGCAGCCAAGGCAGGGGCTCTGGAAACACCATATATTTT.

This chain connects TRBV29-1 to TRBJ2-3; unclear D gene. Per the germline V gene, CDR1 is SQVTM and CDR2 is ANQGSEA. Trimming cost V 7 bases and J 1 base, with 15 bases left between them. The CDR3 length is 14 residues. CDR3 in amino acids: CSAPSPKGTDTQYF. The CDR3 bases are TGCAGCGCCCCTAGTCCGAAGGGCACAGATACGCAGTATTTT.

The gene calls are TRBV11-3 and TRBJ1-3; tentative D call: TRBD1 (5 bases). The CDR3 loop spans 15 amino acids. V was shortened by 0 bases and J by 4 bases, with 10 bases between the two germline ends. Germline assignment: CDR1 SGHNT and CDR2 YENEEA. This CDR3 is CASSLDGGNGNTIYF. The CDR3, as DNA: TGTGCCAGCAGCTTAGATGGGGGGAACGGAAACACCATATATTTT. The full variable domain, rest sourced from reference TRBV11-3 and TRBJ1-3, is EAGVVQSPRYKIIEKKQPVAFWCNPISGHNTLYWYLQNLGQGPELLIRYENEEAVDDSQLPKDRFSAERLKGVDSTLKIQPAELGDSAVYLCASSLDGGNGNTIYFGEGSWLTVV.

This chain connects TRBV7-9 to TRBJ2-7; TRBD1 might be the D (6 bases). The germline CDR1 and CDR2 sequences are SEHNR and FQNEAQ (reference sequence). Trimming shortened V by 2 bases and J by 0 bases, and 11 bases separated the two germline ends. The CDR3 loop spans 15 amino acids. As DNA, the CDR3 is TGTGCCAGCAGCTTAAATACAGGGCCCTCCTACGAGCAGTACTTC. This codes for CASSLNTGPSYEQYF.